This T cell receptor (beta chain) was documented in a study of shared clonotypes between healthy human individuals. Repertoires were generated with immunoSEQ multiplex PCR, while TCRdb's copy carries only in-frame clones and drops some. The profile shows roughly 1,500,000 clones, about 98% of them singletons. With regard to this clone: One junction end disagrees with the germline gene, perhaps due to a read error.

The sequence derives from a man between 25 and 39 years old in good health. Source material: naive CD4+ T cells sorted from blood. As for subset: CD45RA+ positively selected.

CDR3 nucleotide sequence: TGTGCCAGCAGCTTGGGCCCCGAGACAGGTTATGAGAAACTGTTTTTT. Amino acid sequence: CASSLGPETGYEKLFF. This chain uses TRBV5-4 with TRBJ1-4, with D tentatively TRBD1 (6 bases). This CDR3 region has 16 residues. CDR1 and CDR2 (germline): SGHNT, YYREEE (reference sequence).